These 10 T cell receptor beta chains were all obtained from the same sample, sequenced in a study of molecular identifiers for immune sequencing clone quantification. TCRdb analysed the PCR reads with MiXCR anew, one entry per CDR3 protein. The sample records some 590,000 distinct CDR3 sequences, around 25% being singletons. The sequencing sample was made of naive CD8+ T cells from blood, with Jurkat cell RNA spiked in. Subset described: FACS-sorted CD8+CD4-CCR7+CD45RA+ naive T cells. These receptors were taken from a human donor in good health. Some libraries in this study had Jurkat cell RNA spiked in.

With respect to this clonotype: Relative to the germline gene, one junction end is altered; a read error may explain this. The rearrangement joins TRBV4-1 to TRBJ2-7; 9 nucleotides align to TRBD1. This CDR3 region has 18 residues. Germline CDR1 reads MGHRA; CDR2 reads YSYEKL. The CDR3 DNA sequence: TGCGCCAGCAGCCTTATGACCGGACAGGGGAATAGAGGCTACGAGCAGTACTTT. Its translation is CASSLMTGQGNRGYEQYF.

Concerning this clonotype: A much larger clone sits a single nucleotide away, making a read error possible. The chain employs TRBV25-1 and TRBJ2-3; D is unclear. The J call may be in error: the DNA end matches TRBJ1-5 better. Germline V CDR1 and CDR2: MGHDK, SYGVNS. This CDR3 comprises 13 residues. The CDR3 coding sequence is TGTGCCAGCAGTGTAGGACTAGCAGACACGCAGCATTTT. Translation gives CASSVGLADTQHF.

This clonotype was counted ten times or more. The V and J genes are TRBV9 and TRBJ2-3; D unresolved. The CDR3 length is 17 residues. V lost 4 bases and J 6 bases, leaving 24 bases between the germline ends. Germline V gives CDR1 SGDLS, CDR2 YYNGEE. The CDR3 DNA reads as TGTGCCAGCAGCCCCTCCGAGGTTATACCCCTTTTCGATACGCAGTATTTT. Protein product: CASSPSEVIPLFDTQYF.

This clonotype has a count of ten or more. V is TRBV30 and J is TRBJ2-1, with 11 bases that match TRBD2. Germline lookup yields CDR1 GTSNPN and CDR2 SVGIG (reference sequence). The CDR3 extends over 14 amino acids. With 4 bases clipped from V and 2 bases from J, the junction kept 1 base outside the gene matches. The CDR3: CAWKTSGAYNEQFF. The CDR3, as DNA: TGTGCCTGGAAGACTAGCGGGGCCTACAATGAGCAGTTCTTC.

This clonotype was counted a few times. The V call is TRBV19, the J call TRBJ1-6; perhaps TRBD1 as D (5 bases). V lost 6 bases and J lost 9, with 15 bases in between. There are 14 residues in the CDR3. CDR1 LNHDA and CDR2 SQIVND come from the germline V gene (reference sequence). CDR3 in DNA: TGTGCCAGTAGCCCAGGGTCAGCGAGTTCACCCCTCCACTTT. Protein sequence: CASSPGSASSPLHF.

About this clonotype: A much bigger clone sits one base away, suggesting this may be a read error. V usage is TRBV4-3 and J usage is TRBJ1-1, with TRBD1 matching 7 bases. Germline values: CDR1 LGHNA, CDR2 YSLEER. The length of the CDR3 is 13 residues. Unmatched junction bases numbered 7, after V lost 2 bases and J lost 10 bases. CDR3 nucleotides: TGCGCCAGCAGCCAACTACAGGGGAATGGAGCTTTCTTT. Translating it yields CASSQLQGNGAFF.

As for this clonotype: At one boundary the junction diverges from the germline segment, which might be a read error. The J gene is TRBJ2-2, the V gene TRBV4-3; possibly TRBD2 for D (5 bases). This CDR3 is 15 amino acids long. Germline CDR1 LGHNA, CDR2 YSLEER. CDR3 coding DNA: TGCGCCAGCAGCCAAGATCGTCGAGGTATCGGGGAGCGGTTTTTT. Translation gives CASSQDRRGIGERFF.

This clonotype came up many times. This chain links TRBV11-2 with TRBJ2-7; 12 positions match TRBD2. The CDR3 has 15 residues. Germline V CDR1 and CDR2: SGHAT, FQNNGV. Trimming removed 5 bases from V and 3 bases from J; junction bases left unmatched: 5. The CDR3 loop is CASSPGGLAGYEQYF. The CDR3 DNA follows: TGTGCCAGCAGCCCGGGGGGACTAGCGGGCTACGAGCAGTACTTC.

This clonotype turned up a few times. V gene TRBV19 combines with J gene TRBJ1-2; D remains ambiguous. Per the germline V gene, CDR1 is LNHDA and CDR2 is SQIVND (reference sequence). V shed 3 bases and J shed 5 bases, with 7 bases lying between them. The CDR3 covers 12 residues. The CDR3 region is CASSIGDYGYTF. CDR3 nucleotide sequence: TGTGCCAGTAGTATCGGAGATTATGGCTACACCTTC.

This clonotype was counted ten times or more. This chain connects TRBV10-3 to TRBJ2-7, with TRBD1 matching 7 bases. The V segment lost 3 bases and the J segment 6 bases; nucleotides outside the gene matches: 8. The germline V gene encodes CDR1 ENHRY and CDR2 SYGVKD. The CDR3 runs 14 residues. CDR3 loop: CAISDQTGWAEQYF. For the CDR3, the DNA is TGTGCCATCAGTGACCAGACAGGGTGGGCCGAGCAGTACTTC.